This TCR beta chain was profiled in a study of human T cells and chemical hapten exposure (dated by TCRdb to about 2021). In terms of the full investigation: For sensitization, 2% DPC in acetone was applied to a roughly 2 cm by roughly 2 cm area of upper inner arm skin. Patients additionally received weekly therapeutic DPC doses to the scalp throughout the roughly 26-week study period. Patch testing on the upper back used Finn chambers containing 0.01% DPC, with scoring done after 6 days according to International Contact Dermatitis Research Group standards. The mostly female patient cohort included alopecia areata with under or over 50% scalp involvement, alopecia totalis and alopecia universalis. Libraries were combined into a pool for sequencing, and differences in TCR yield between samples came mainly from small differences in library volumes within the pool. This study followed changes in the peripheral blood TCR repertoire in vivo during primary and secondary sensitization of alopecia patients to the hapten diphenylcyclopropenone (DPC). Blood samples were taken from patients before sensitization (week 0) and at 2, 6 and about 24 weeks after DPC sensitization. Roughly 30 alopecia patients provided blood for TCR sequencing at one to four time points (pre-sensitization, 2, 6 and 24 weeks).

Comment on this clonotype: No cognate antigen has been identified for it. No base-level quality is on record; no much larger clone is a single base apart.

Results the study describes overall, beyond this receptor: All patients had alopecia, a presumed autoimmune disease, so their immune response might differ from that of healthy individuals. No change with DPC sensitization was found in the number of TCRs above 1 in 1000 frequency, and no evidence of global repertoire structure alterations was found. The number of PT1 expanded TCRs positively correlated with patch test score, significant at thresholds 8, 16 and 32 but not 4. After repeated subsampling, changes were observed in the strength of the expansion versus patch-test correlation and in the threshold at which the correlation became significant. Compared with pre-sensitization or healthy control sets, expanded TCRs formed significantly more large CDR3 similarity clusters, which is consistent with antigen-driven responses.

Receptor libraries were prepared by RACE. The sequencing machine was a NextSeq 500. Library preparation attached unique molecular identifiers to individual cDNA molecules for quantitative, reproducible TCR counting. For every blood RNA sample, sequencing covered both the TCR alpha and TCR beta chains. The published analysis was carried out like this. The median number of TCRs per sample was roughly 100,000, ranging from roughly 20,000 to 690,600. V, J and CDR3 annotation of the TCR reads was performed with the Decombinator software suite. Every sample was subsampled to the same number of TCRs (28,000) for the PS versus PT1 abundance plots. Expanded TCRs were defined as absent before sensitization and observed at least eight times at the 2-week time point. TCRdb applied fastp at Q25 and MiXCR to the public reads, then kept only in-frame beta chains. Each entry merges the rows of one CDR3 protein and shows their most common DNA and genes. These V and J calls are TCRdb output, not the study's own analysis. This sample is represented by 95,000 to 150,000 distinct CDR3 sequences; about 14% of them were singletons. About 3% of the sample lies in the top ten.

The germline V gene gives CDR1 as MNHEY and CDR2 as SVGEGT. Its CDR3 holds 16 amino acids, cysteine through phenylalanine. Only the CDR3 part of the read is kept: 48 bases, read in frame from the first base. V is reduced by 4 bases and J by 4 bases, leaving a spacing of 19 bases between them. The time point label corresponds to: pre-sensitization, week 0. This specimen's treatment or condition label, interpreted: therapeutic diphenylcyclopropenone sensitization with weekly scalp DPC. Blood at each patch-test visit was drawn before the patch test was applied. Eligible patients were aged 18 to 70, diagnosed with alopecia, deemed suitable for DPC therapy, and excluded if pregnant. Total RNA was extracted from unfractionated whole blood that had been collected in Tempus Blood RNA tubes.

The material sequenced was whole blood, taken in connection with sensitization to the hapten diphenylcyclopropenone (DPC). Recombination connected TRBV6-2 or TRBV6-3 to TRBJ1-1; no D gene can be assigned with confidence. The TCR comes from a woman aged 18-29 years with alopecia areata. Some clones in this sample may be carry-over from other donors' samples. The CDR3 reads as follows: CASSSWKGRGGTEAFF. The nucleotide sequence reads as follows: TGTGCCAGCAGTTCTTGGAAAGGGAGAGGAGGCACTGAAGCTTTCTTT.